A selection of T cell receptor beta chains follows, all from one sample in a study of cytomegalovirus exposure and HLA in healthy donors. TCRdb keeps only in-frame clones here, not all; method: immunoSEQ multiplex PCR. This table holds roughly 160,000 clones, 70% to 80% found once. The sample was PBMCs. All receptors derive from a man aged 30-40 years in good health and CMV-seropositive. Both conserved end residues are part of each CDR3. A D gene is named only where the DNA matches it firmly. Clone size appears in some rows only: once, few, many, or a class for an expanded clone.

D: TRBD1; J: TRBJ1-4; size: NA; V: TRBV19; DNA: TGTGCCAGTAAGTCGACAGGGGGCTTTGAGGAACTGTTTTTT; CDR3: CASKSTGGFEELFF
D: NA; J: TRBJ1-2; size: once; V: TRBV11-2; DNA: TGTGCCAGCAGCCTAAGAGGCACAAAACACACCTTC; CDR3: CASSLRGTKHTF
D: NA; J: TRBJ2-5; size: NA; V: TRBV7-6; DNA: TGTGCCAGCAGCTTAGTGGCTAGCCTTGCGTGGACCCAGTACTTC; CDR3: CASSLVASLAWTQYF
D: NA; J: TRBJ2-2; size: NA; V: TRBV28; DNA: TGTGCCAGCATCCTGGGGACTCCGAACACCGGGGAGCTGTTTTTT; CDR3: CASILGTPNTGELFF
D: NA; J: TRBJ1-2; size: NA; V: TRBV19; DNA: TGTGCCAGTAGTATGGTCGAAGGGCGGGGCTATGGCTACACCTTC; CDR3: CASSMVEGRGYGYTF
D: NA; J: TRBJ2-3; size: NA; V: TRBV27; DNA: TGTGCCAGCAGTTTAACAGGGTCTTCACCAGATACGCAGTATTTT; CDR3: CASSLTGSSPDTQYF
D: NA; J: TRBJ1-2; size: NA; V: TRBV6-5; DNA: TGTGCCAGCAGTTTCAGACGGGTAGCTAACTATGGCTACACCTTC; CDR3: CASSFRRVANYGYTF
D: TRBD1; J: TRBJ2-1; size: NA; V: TRBV5-1; DNA: TGCGCCAGCAGGTGGACAGGGGGGGATGAGCAGTTCTTC; CDR3: CASRWTGGDEQFF
D: NA; J: TRBJ1-4; size: NA; V: TRBV4-1; DNA: TGCGCCAGCAGCCGCACCCTTACAAATGAAAAACTGTTTTTT; CDR3: CASSRTLTNEKLFF
D: TRBD1; J: TRBJ2-2; size: NA; V: TRBV5-4; DNA: TGTGCCAGCAGCCCAGGACAGGGGACCGGGGAGCTGTTTTTT; CDR3: CASSPGQGTGELFF